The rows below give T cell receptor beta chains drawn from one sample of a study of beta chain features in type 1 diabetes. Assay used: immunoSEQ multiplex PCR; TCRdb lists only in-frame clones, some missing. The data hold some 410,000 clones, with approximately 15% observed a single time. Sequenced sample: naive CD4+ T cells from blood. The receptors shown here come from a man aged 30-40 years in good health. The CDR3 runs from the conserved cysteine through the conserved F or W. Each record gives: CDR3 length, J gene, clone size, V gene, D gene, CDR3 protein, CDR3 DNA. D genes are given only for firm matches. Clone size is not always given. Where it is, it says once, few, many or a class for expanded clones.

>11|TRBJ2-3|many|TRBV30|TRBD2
CAWSPRGAQYF
TGTGCCTGGAGCCCTCGGGGGGCGCAGTATTTT
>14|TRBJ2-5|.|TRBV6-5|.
CASSYAGFQETQYF
TGTGCCAGCAGTTACGCGGGATTCCAAGAGACCCAGTACTTC
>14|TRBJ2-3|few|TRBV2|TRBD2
CASRMTSGTDTQYF
TGTGCCAGCAGGATGACTAGCGGCACAGATACGCAGTATTTT
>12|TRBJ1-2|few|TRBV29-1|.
CSVAKASYGYTF
TGCAGCGTTGCGAAAGCCTCCTATGGCTACACCTTC
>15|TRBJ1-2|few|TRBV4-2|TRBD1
CASSQEDRGPYGYTF
TGTGCCAGCAGCCAAGAGGACAGGGGTCCCTATGGCTACACCTTC
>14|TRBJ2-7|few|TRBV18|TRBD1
CASSPRTGENEQYF
TGTGCCAGCTCACCACGGACAGGGGAGAACGAGCAGTACTTC
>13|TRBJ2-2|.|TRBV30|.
CAWRGLNTGELFF
TGTGCCTGGAGAGGACTTAACACCGGGGAGCTGTTTTTT
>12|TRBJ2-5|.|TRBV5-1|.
CASSSGEETQYF
TGCGCCAGCAGCTCTGGGGAGGAGACCCAGTACTTC
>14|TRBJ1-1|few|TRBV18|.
CASSPFRGGTEAFF
TGTGCCAGCTCACCATTCCGGGGGGGAACTGAAGCTTTCTTT
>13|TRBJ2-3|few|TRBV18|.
CASSPLGSDTQYF
TGTGCCAGCTCACCGTTGGGGTCAGATACGCAGTATTTT
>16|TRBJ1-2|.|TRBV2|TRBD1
CASSERGTGVGYGYTF
TGTGCCAGCAGCGAGAGAGGGACAGGGGTTGGCTATGGCTACACCTTC
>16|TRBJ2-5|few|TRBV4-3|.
CASSQGSTDYQETQYF
TGCGCCAGCAGCCAAGGTTCCACAGACTACCAAGAGACCCAGTACTTC
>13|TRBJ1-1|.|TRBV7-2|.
CASSLVWNTEAFF
TGTGCCAGCAGCTTAGTCTGGAACACTGAAGCTTTCTTT
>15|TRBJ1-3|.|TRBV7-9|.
CASSFDGISGNTIYF
TGTGCCAGCAGCTTCGACGGGATCTCTGGAAACACCATATATTTT
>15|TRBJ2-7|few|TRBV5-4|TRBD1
CASSTGTGIFYEQYF
TGTGCCAGCAGTACCGGGACAGGTATTTTCTACGAGCAGTACTTC
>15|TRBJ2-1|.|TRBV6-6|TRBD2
CASSQLAGGYNEQFF
TGTGCCAGCAGCCAACTAGCGGGGGGTTACAATGAGCAGTTCTTC
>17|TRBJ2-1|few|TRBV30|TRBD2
CAWRSLAGRSSYNEQFF
TGTGCCTGGAGAAGTCTAGCGGGACGCAGCTCCTACAATGAGCAGTTCTTC
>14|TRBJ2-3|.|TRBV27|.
CASSFSGSTDTQYF
TGTGCCAGCAGTTTTTCAGGGAGCACAGATACGCAGTATTTT
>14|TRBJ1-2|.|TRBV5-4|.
CASSLKVAGPGYTF
TGTGCCAGCAGCTTGAAGGTGGCAGGTCCGGGCTACACCTTC
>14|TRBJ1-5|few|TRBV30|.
CAWSPNRMHQPQHF
TGTGCCTGGAGTCCTAACAGGATGCATCAGCCCCAGCATTTT
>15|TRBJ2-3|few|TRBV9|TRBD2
CASSKTSASTDTQYF
TGTGCCAGCAGCAAGACTAGCGCAAGCACAGATACGCAGTATTTT
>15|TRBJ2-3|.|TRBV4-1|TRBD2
CASSQGRVRIDTQYF
TGCGCCAGCAGCCAGGGGAGGGTAAGAATAGATACGCAGTATTTT
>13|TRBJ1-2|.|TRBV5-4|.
CASSSPGGGGYTF
TGTGCCAGCAGCTCGCCCGGCGGGGGTGGCTACACCTTC
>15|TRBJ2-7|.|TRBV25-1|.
CASSECTVSSYEQYF
TGTGCCAGCAGTGAATGTACGGTTAGCTCCTACGAGCAGTACTTC
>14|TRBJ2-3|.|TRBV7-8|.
CASNLASGTDTQYF
TGTGCCAGCAACCTAGCGTCCGGCACAGATACGCAGTATTTT
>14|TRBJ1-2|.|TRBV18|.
CASSQLTGFNGYTF
TGTGCCAGCTCACAACTAACAGGCTTTAACGGCTACACCTTC
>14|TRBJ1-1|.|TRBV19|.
CASSIGRGNTEAFF
TGTGCCAGTAGTATAGGTAGGGGGAACACTGAAGCTTTCTTT
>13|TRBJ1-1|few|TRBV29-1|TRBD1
CSVKDRMNTEAFF
TGCAGCGTCAAGGACAGGATGAACACTGAAGCTTTCTTT
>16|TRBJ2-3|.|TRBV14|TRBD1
CASSKPTGTATDTQYF
TGTGCCAGCAGCAAACCGACAGGGACGGCGACAGATACGCAGTATTTT
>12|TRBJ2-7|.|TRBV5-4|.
CASSLNSYEQYF
TGTGCCAGCAGCCTAAACAGTTACGAGCAGTACTTC
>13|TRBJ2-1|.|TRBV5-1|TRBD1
CASSSGQYGEQFF
TGCGCCAGCAGCTCGGGACAGTACGGTGAGCAGTTCTTC
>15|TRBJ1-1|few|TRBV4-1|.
CASSRVKHRNTEAFF
TGCGCCAGCAGCCGGGTAAAGCACAGGAACACTGAAGCTTTCTTT
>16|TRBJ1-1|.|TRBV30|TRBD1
CAWSVRPGQGNTEAFF
TGTGCCTGGAGTGTACGTCCCGGACAGGGTAACACTGAAGCTTTCTTT
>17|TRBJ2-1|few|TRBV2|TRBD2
CASSEAFLAGTFYEQFF
TGTGCCAGCAGTGAAGCATTCCTAGCGGGGACTTTTTATGAGCAGTTCTTC
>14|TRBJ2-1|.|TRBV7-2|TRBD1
CASSWDRGRDEQFF
TGTGCCAGCAGCTGGGACAGGGGGAGGGATGAGCAGTTCTTC
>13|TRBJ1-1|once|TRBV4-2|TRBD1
CASSQDRGLRAFF
TGTGCCAGCAGCCAAGACAGGGGGCTTCGGGCTTTCTTT
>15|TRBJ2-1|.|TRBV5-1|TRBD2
CASSYLTGGYNEQFF
TGCGCCAGCAGCTACTTAACGGGAGGATACAATGAGCAGTTCTTC
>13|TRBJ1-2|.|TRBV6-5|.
CASTYGVSYGYTF
TGTGCCAGCACCTACGGGGTCTCGTATGGCTACACCTTC
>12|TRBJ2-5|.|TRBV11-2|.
CASSLQGWTQYF
TGTGCCAGCAGCTTACAGGGATGGACCCAGTACTTC